Following are 17 T cell receptor beta chains from one sample sequenced in a study of graft-versus-host responses after intestinal transplantation. Sequencing used immunoSEQ multiplex PCR; TCRdb keeps in-frame clones, though not all of them. Found here are under 150,000 clones, approximately 95% of them singletons; the top ten hold 2.5% to 3.5%. These receptors' antigens are unknown. The input for sequencing was unstimulated CD8+ T cells sorted from spleen or lymph node cells, taken before intestinal transplant. These TCRs come from a human donor who received an intestinal transplant.

The chain recombines TRBV6-6 with TRBJ1-1; D not resolved. The CDR3 runs to 14 residues. V lost 6 bases to trimming and J lost 1 base, with 12 bases between them. Germline V lookup: CDR1 MNHNY, CDR2 SVGAGI (reference sequence). CDR3 sequence (DNA): TGTGCCAGCAGGTGGAGTACCGGGAACACTGAAGCTTTCTTT. This translates into CASRWSTGNTEAFF.

This clone was seen a single time. V is TRBV4-1 and J is TRBJ2-1, with TRBD1 as a possible D gene (6 bases). The length of the CDR3 is 13 residues. Trimming left V 4 bases short and J 9 bases short, with 13 bases between. Germline loops: CDR1 MGHRA, CDR2 YSYEKL. CDR3 residues: CASSLVRGSEQFF. Here the CDR3 DNA reads TGCGCCAGCAGCCTCGTAAGGGGGAGTGAGCAGTTCTTC.

The chain carries TRBV30 and TRBJ1-1; 9 nucleotides agree with TRBD1. The CDR3 consists of 12 residues. Germline V gene lookup returns CDR1 GTSNPN and CDR2 SVGIG (reference sequence). V shed 5 bases and J 10 bases; nucleotides not matched to a gene: 8. This CDR3 is CAWSTQGAGAFF. The CDR3 nucleotides are TGTGCCTGGTCAACACAGGGGGCAGGAGCTTTCTTT. Supplemented by reference TRBV30 and TRBJ1-1, the full variable domain reads SQTIHQWPATLVQPVGSPLSLECTVEGTSNPNLYWYRQAAGRGLQLLFYSVGIGQISSEVPQNLSASRPQDRQFILSSKKLLLSDSGFYLCAWSTQGAGAFFGQGTRLTVV.

As to this clone: The junction does not match germline at one end; this may be a read error. The rearrangement joins TRBV5-5 to TRBJ2-5, with 12 positions matching TRBD2. Germline V lookup: CDR1 SGHKS, CDR2 YYEKEE (reference sequence). The CDR3 has 13 residues. CDR3 sequence: CASSLGLAGVGDF. The CDR3 DNA follows: TGTGCCAGCAGCTTGGGACTAGCGGGAGTTGGCGACTTC.

The chain has TRBV11-2 and TRBJ2-7; D gene uncertain. Germline V gene data show CDR1 as SGHAT and CDR2 as FQNNGV. V lost 5 bases and J lost 0, with 14 bases in between. This CDR3 region has 15 residues. CDR3 region: CASSPGYGSSYEQYF. DNA of the CDR3: TGTGCCAGCAGCCCTGGCTACGGTAGCTCCTACGAGCAGTACTTC.

This rearrangement joins TRBV6-5 to TRBJ1-1, with a weak D call TRBD1 (5 bases). Trimming stripped 6 bases from V and 5 bases from J, with 13 bases between. The CDR3 sequence is 13 residues long. Germline V gene data show CDR1 as MNHEY and CDR2 as SVGAGI. The CDR3, as DNA: TGTGCCAGCAGCATGTACTGGGGGACTGAAGCTTTCTTT. Its translation: CASSMYWGTEAFF.

The chain links TRBV6-6 to TRBJ1-2; D perhaps matches TRBD1 (5 bases). Trimming stripped 8 bases from V and 4 bases from J, with 20 bases between. The CDR3 is made up of 15 amino acids. CDR1 is MNHNY, CDR2 SVGAGI, per germline (reference sequence). CDR3 bases: TGTGCCAGCTCCCCATCAGGGCCGCAGGGCTATGGCTACACCTTC. Its protein is CASSPSGPQGYGYTF.

V gene TRBV27 combines with J gene TRBJ2-5, with TRBD2 matching 7 bases. Germline assignment: CDR1 MNHEY and CDR2 SMNVEV (reference sequence). CDR3 length: 15 amino acids. Germline trimming cut 3 bases from V and 1 base from J; bases unmatched to any gene: 5. The CDR3 is CASSLGGGSQETQYF. The CDR3 nucleotides are TGTGCCAGCAGTTTGGGGGGGGGTTCCCAAGAGACCCAGTACTTC.

The CDR3 region is CASRAGGFNEQFF. The CDR3 DNA follows: TGTGCCAGTAGGGCGGGAGGCTTCAATGAGCAGTTCTTC. The chain links TRBV7-9 to TRBJ2-1; 8 bases line up with TRBD2. The V gene end was trimmed by 9 bases and the J gene end by 6 bases; junction bases not matched to a gene: 7. The germline V gene encodes CDR1 SEHNR and CDR2 FQNEAQ (reference sequence). This CDR3 region has 13 residues.

The genes are TRBV6-5 and TRBJ2-7; 10 nucleotides match TRBD1. Germline V gene lookup returns CDR1 MNHEY and CDR2 SVGAGI. The CDR3 sequence is 15 residues long. The V and J ends lost 6 bases and 1 base, in that order; junction bases with no gene match: 6. CDR3 DNA: TGTGCCAGCAGCGAGGGGGGACAGGGGTCCTACGAGCAGTACTTC. Translating it yields CASSEGGQGSYEQYF.

This chain joins TRBV7-3 and TRBJ2-1; a possible D gene is TRBD1 (5 bases). The germline V gene has CDR1 SGHTA and CDR2 FQGTGA. The V and J ends lost 1 base and 4 bases respectively, with 14 bases between them. This CDR3 is built from 16 residues. In DNA form, the CDR3 reads TGTGCCAGCAGCTTAAATGGGGTAGGGGTATACAATGAGCAGTTCTTC. This codes for CASSLNGVGVYNEQFF.

The chain uses TRBV6-5 and TRBJ1-5; TRBD1 is a possible D gene (5 bases). V lost 5 bases and J 4 bases, leaving 15 bases between the germline ends. Germline assignment: CDR1 MNHEY and CDR2 SVGAGI. The CDR3 sequence is 15 residues long. CDR3 loop: CASSIRDGSNQPQHF. CDR3 nucleotide sequence: TGTGCCAGCAGTATCCGGGACGGCTCAAATCAGCCCCAGCATTTT.

V and J are TRBV5-8 and TRBJ1-1; the match to TRBD1 covers 8 bases. Germline trimming cut 4 bases from V and 7 bases from J; bases unmatched to any gene: 12. The length of the CDR3 is 15 residues. Germline loops: CDR1 SGHTS, CDR2 YDEGEE. CDR3 nucleotide sequence: TGTGCCAGCAGCCCGAGGACAGGGAATATTCTTGAAGCTTTCTTT. Translated, it gives CASSPRTGNILEAFF.

The chain uses TRBV28 and TRBJ1-1; the D gene is possibly TRBD1 (5 bases). The CDR3 is 13 amino acids. V lost 3 bases and J 3 bases, leaving 8 bases between the germline ends. CDR1 MDHEN and CDR2 SYDVKM come from the germline V gene. CDR3 protein: CASSLGRYTEAFF. CDR3 sequence (DNA): TGTGCCAGCAGTTTGGGGCGGTACACTGAAGCTTTCTTT.

The CDR3 DNA follows: TGTGCCAGCAGTTTAACGACACAAAGGGTGGGTAATGAAAAACTGTTTTTT. Translating gives CASSLTTQRVGNEKLFF. V usage is TRBV27 and J usage is TRBJ1-4; D remains unclear. Per germline, CDR1 MNHEY and CDR2 SMNVEV (reference sequence). The V and J ends lost 2 bases and 4 bases respectively, with 17 bases between them. The CDR3 is 17 residues long.

This clone was seen a single time. This sequence joins TRBV28 and TRBJ2-7; 10 nucleotides align to TRBD2. Germline lookup yields CDR1 MDHEN and CDR2 SYDVKM. CDR3 size: 16 residues. The V gene end was trimmed by 6 bases and the J gene end by 2 bases; junction bases not matched to a gene: 10. For the CDR3, the DNA is TGTGCCAGCAGGTCGGGACTAGCGACCCTCCCCTACGAGCAGTACTTC. Its translation: CASRSGLATLPYEQYF.

This chain joins TRBV14 and TRBJ2-7, with D possibly matching TRBD2 (6 bases). Trimming cost V 4 bases and J 1 base, with 20 bases left between them. This CDR3 spans 17 amino acids. Germline V lookup: CDR1 SGHDN, CDR2 FVKESK. CDR3: CASSPRDTSIFSYEQYF. CDR3 sequence (DNA): TGTGCCAGCAGCCCCCGGGATACTAGCATATTTTCCTACGAGCAGTACTTC. Supplemented by reference TRBV14 and TRBJ2-7, the full variable domain reads EAGVTQFPSHSVIEKGQTVTLRCDPISGHDNLYWYRRVMGKEIKFLLHFVKESKQDESGMPNNRFLAERTGGTYSTLKVQPAELEDSGVYFCASSPRDTSIFSYEQYFGPGTRLTVT.